This T cell receptor beta chain was observed in a study of blood T cell repertoires in COVID-19. At the level of the study: COVID-19 samples collected from the United States, Italy and Spain covered acute and convalescent phases.

This CDR3 region has 14 residues. The junction had 7 bases not matched to a gene; V was cut back by 8 bases and J by 2 bases. Germline V lookup: CDR1 MDHEN, CDR2 SYDVKM. Under the authors' procedure: Estimation of nucleated cell counts was performed using reference gene primer amplification. Profiled with immunoSEQ multiplex PCR; TCRdb holds only in-frame clones, not every one. V and J calls and clone size are given by that table; D and trimming were obtained from the DNA. The repertoire consists of 85,000 to 130,000 clones, with about 89% occurring once and the leading ten covering more than 14%. The chain links TRBV28 to TRBJ2-3; 7 bases agree with TRBD1. This TCR came from a man aged 50 to 60 with acute or convalescent COVID-19. The sample consisted of peripheral blood. The CDR3 DNA reads as TGTGCCAGCGGGGTTACAGGGGACACAGATACGCAGTATTTT. Protein: CASGVTGDTDTQYF.